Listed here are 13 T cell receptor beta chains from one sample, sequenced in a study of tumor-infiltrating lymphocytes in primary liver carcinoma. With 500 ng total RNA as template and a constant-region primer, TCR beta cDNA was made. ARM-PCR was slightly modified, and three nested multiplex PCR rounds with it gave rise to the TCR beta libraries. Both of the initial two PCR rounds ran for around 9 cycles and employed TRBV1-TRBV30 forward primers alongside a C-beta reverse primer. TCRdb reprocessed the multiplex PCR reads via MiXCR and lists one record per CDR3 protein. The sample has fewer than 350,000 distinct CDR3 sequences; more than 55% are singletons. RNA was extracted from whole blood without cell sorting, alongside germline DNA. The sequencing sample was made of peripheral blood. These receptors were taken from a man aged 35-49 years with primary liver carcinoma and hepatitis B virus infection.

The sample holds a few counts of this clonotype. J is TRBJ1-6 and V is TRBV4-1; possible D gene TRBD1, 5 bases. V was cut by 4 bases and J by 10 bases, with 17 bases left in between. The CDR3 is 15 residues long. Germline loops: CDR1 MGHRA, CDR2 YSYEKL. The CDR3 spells CASSPGWGYSSPLHF. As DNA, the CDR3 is TGCGCCAGCAGCCCGGGGTGGGGGTATAGCTCACCCCTCCACTTT.

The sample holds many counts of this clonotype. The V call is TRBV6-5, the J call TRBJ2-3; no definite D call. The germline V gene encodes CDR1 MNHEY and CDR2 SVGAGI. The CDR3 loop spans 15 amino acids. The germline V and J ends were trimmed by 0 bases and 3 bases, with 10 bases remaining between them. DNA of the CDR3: TGTGCCAGCAGTTACTCCGTACCCAGGACAGATACGCAGTATTTT. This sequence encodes CASSYSVPRTDTQYF.

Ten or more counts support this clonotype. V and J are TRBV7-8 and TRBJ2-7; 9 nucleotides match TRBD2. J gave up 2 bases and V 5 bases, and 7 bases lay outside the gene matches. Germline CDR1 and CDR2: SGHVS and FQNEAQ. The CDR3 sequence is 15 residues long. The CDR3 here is CASSAKTSGPYEQYF. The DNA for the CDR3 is TGTGCCAGCAGCGCCAAGACTAGCGGCCCCTACGAGCAGTACTTC.

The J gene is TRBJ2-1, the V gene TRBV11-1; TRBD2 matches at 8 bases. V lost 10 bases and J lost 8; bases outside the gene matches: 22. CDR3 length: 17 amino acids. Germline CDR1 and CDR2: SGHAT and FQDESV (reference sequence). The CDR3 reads CATCSRGRGRPSHEQFF. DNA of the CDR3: TGTGCCACCTGCTCCCGGGGGCGCGGGAGGCCCAGCCATGAGCAGTTCTTC.

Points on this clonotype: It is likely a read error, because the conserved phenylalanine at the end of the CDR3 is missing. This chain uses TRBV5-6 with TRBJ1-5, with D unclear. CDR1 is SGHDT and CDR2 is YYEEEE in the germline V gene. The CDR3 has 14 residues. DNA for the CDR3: TGTGCCTGCAGCTTGGCTCTTAGCAATCAGCCCCAGCATTCT. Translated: CACSLALSNQPQHS.

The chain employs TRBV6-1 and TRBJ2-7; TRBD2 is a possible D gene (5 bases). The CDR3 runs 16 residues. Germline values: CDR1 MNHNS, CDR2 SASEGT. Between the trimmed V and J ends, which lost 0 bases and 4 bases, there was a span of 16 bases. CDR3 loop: CASSEADHGEFYEQYF. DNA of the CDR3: TGTGCCAGCAGTGAAGCTGACCATGGGGAGTTTTACGAGCAGTACTTC.

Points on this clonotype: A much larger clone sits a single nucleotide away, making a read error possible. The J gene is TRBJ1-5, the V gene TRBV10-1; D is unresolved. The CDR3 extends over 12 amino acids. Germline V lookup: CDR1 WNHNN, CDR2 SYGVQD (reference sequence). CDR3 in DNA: TGCGCCAGCAGTGATAATGGTCAGCCCCAGCTTTTT. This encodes CASSDNGQPQLF.

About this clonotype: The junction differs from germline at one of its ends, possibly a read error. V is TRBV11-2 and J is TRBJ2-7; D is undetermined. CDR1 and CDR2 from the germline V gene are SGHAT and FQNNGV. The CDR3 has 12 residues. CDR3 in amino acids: CASSHRGDERYF. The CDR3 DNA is TGTGCCAGCAGCCACCGAGGAGACGAGCGGTACTTC.

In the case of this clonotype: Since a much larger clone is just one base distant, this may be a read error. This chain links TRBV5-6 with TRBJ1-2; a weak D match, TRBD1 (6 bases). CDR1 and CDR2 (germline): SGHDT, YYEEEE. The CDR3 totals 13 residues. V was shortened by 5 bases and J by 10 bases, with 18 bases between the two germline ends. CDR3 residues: CASSPGAGAHYTF. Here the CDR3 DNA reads TGTGCCAGCAGTCCCGGGGCAGGGGCGCACTACACCTTC.

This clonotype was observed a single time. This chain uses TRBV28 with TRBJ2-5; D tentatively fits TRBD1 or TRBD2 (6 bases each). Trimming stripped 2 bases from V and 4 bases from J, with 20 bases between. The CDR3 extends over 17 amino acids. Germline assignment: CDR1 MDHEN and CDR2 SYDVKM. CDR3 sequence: CASSLEGGMGGRETQYF. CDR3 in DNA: TGTGCCAGCAGTTTAGAGGGCGGAATGGGGGGCAGAGAGACCCAGTACTTC.

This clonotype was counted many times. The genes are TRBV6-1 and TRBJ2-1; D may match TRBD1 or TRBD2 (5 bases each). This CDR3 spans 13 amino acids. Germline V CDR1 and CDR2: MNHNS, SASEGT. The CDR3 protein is CAGEGLLRDEQFF. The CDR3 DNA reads TGTGCAGGAGAGGGGTTGCTGAGGGATGAGCAGTTCTTC.

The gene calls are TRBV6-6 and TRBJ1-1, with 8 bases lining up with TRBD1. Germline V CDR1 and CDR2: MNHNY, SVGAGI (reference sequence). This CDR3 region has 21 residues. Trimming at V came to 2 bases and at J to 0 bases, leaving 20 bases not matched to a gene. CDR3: CASSYHSGLTDRGGMNTEAFF. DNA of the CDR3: TGTGCCAGCAGTTACCACTCGGGGCTTACCGACAGGGGAGGCATGAACACTGAAGCTTTCTTT.

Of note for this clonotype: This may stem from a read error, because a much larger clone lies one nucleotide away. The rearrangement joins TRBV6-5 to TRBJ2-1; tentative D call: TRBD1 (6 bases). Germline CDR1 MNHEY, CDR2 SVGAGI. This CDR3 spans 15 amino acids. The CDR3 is CASSDPGAAYNGQFF. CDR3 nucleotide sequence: TGTGCCAGCAGCGACCCAGGGGCCGCCTACAATGGGCAGTTCTTC.